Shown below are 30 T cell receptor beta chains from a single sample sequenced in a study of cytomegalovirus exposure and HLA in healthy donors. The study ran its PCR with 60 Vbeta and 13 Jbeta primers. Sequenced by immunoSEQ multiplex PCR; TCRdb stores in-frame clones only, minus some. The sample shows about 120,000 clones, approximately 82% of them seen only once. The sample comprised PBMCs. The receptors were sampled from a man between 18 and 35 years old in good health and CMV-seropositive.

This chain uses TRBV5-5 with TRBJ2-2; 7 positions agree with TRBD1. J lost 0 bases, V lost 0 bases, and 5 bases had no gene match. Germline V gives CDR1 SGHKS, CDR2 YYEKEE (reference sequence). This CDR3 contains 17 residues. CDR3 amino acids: CASSLEGTASNTGELFF. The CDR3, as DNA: TGTGCCAGCAGCTTGGAAGGGACAGCGTCGAACACCGGGGAGCTGTTTTTT.

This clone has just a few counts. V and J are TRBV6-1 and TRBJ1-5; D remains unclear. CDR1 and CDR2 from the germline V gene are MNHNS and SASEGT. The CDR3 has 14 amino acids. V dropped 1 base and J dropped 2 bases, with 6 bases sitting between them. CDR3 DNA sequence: TGTGCCAGCAGTGAAGAACGGGGCAATCAGCCCCAGCATTTT. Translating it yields CASSEERGNQPQHF.

The CDR3 DNA reads as TGTGCCAGCTCTAGGACAATGTCCGGCTACACCTTC. This codes for CASSRTMSGYTF. The chain is built from TRBV6-5 and TRBJ1-2; possibly TRBD1 for D (5 bases). The germline V gene has CDR1 MNHEY and CDR2 SVGAGI. The CDR3 contains 12 residues. The V end was cut by 8 bases, the J end by 8 bases, with 15 bases between.

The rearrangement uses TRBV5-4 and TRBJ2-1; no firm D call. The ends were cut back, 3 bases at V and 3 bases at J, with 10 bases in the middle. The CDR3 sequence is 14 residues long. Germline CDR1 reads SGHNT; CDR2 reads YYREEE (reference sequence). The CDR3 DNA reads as TGTGCCAGCAGCTCCACCACTTACTACAATGAGCAGTTCTTC. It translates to CASSSTTYYNEQFF.

The CDR3 sequence: CASSRGGQLNTEAFF. CDR3 nucleotide sequence: TGTGCCAGCAGCCGCGGAGGGCAGCTGAACACTGAAGCTTTCTTT. The chain is built from TRBV13 and TRBJ1-1; unclear D gene. Trimming removed 5 bases from V and 0 bases from J, with 13 bases in between. The V gene's germline CDR1 is PRHDT and CDR2 FYEKMQ (reference sequence). The CDR3 length is 15 residues.

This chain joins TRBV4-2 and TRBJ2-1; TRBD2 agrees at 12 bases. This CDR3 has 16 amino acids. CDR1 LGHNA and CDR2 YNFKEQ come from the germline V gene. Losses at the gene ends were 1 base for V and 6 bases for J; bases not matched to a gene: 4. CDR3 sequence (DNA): TGTGCCAGCAGCCAAGGACTAGCGGGGGTGTTCAATGAGCAGTTCTTC. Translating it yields CASSQGLAGVFNEQFF.

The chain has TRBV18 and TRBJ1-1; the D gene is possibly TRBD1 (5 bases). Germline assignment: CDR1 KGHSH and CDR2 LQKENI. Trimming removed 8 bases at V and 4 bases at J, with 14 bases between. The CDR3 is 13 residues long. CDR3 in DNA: TGTGCCAGCCACCTGGCGGGGGGCACTGAAGCTTTCTTT. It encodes CASHLAGGTEAFF.

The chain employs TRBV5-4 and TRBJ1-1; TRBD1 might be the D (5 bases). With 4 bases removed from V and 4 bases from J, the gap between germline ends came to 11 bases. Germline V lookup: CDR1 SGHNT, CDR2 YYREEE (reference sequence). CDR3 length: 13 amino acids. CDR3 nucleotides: TGTGCCAGCAGCGCACAGGAACCCACTGAAGCTTTCTTT. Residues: CASSAQEPTEAFF.

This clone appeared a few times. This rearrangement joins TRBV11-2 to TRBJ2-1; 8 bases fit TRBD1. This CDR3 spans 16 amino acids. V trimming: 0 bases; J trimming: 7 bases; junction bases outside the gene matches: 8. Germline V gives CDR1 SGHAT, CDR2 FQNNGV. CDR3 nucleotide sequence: TGTGCCAGCAGCTTAGATTTGGACAGGGAGGCGAATGAGCAGTTCTTC. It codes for CASSLDLDREANEQFF. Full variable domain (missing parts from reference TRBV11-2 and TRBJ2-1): EAGVAQSPRYKIIEKRQSVAFWCNPISGHATLYWYQQILGQGPKLLIQFQNNGVVDDSQLPKDRFSAERLKGVDSTLKIQPAKLEDSAVYLCASSLDLDREANEQFFGPGTRLTVL.

CDR3 residues: CASSPTPNYGYTF. The DNA for the CDR3 is TGCGCCAGCAGCCCAACACCGAACTATGGCTACACCTTC. V usage is TRBV5-1 and J usage is TRBJ1-2, with D unclear. Germline lookup yields CDR1 SGHRS and CDR2 YFSETQ. Trimming pared 4 bases from V and 2 bases from J, leaving 9 bases between. This CDR3 is 13 amino acids long.

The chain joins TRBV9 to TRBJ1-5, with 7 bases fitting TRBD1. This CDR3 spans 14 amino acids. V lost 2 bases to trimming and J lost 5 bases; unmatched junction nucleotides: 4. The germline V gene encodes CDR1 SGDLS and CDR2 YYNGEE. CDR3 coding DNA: TGTGCCAGCAGCGTCGGACAGGCGTATCAGCCCCAGCATTTT. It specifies CASSVGQAYQPQHF.

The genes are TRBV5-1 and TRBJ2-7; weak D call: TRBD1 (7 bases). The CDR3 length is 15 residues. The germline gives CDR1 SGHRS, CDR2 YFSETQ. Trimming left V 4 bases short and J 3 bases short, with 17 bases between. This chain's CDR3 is CASSTTRQGGYEQYF. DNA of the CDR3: TGCGCCAGCAGCACTACCCGACAGGGAGGCTACGAGCAGTACTTC.

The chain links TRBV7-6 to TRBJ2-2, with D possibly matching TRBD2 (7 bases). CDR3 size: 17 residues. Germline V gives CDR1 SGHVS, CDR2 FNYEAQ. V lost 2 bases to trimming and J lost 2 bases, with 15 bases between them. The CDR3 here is CASSLPLGGLNTGELFF. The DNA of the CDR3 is TGTGCCAGCAGCTTACCCTTGGGGGGGCTTAACACCGGGGAGCTGTTTTTT.

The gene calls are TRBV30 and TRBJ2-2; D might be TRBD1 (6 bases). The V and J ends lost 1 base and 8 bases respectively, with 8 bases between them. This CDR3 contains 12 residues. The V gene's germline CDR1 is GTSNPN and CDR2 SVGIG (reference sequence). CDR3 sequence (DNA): TGTGCCTGGAGTGGACAGGTTGGGGAGCTGTTTTTT. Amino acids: CAWSGQVGELFF.

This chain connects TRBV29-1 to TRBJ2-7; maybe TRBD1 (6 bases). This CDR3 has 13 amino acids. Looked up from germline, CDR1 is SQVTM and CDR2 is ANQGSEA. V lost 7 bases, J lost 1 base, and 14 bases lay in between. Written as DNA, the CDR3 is TGCAGCGCTAAGGACAGTAAGTCCTACGAGCAGTACTTC. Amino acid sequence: CSAKDSKSYEQYF.

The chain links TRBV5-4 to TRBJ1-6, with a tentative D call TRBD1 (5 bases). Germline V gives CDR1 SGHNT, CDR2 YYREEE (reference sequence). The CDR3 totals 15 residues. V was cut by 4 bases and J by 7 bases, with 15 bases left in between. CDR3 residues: CASSPDGGENSPLHF. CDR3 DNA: TGTGCCAGCAGCCCGGACGGGGGAGAAAATTCACCCCTCCACTTT.

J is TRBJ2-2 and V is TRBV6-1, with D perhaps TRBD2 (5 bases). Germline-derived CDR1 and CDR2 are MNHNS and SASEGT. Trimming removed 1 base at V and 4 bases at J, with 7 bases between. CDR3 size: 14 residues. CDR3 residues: CASSEEAATGELFF. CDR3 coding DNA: TGTGCCAGCAGTGAAGAAGCGGCCACCGGGGAGCTGTTTTTT.

The CDR3 reads CASSLEGRSPGLGELFF. CDR3 in DNA: TGTGCCAGCAGTTTAGAAGGTCGGAGCCCTGGTTTAGGGGAGCTGTTTTTT. The chain employs TRBV27 and TRBJ2-2; no clear D. The V gene lost 2 bases and the J gene lost 8 bases, with 21 bases spanning the gap. The CDR3 contains 17 residues. Germline-derived CDR1 and CDR2 are MNHEY and SMNVEV (reference sequence).

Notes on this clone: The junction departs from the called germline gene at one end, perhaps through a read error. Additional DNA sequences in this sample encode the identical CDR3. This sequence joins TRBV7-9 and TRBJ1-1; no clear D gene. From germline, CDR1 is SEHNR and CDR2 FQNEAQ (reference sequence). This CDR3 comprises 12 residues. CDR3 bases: TGTTCCAGCAGCTTATCGCTCAGTGAAGCTTTCTTT. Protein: CSSSLSLSEAFF.

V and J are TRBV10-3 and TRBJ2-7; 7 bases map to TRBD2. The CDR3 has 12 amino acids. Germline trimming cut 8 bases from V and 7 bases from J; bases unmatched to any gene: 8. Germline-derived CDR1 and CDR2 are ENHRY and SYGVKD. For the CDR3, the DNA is TGTGCCATCGCGGGCCGGCGGGAGGAGCAGTACTTC. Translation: CAIAGRREEQYF.

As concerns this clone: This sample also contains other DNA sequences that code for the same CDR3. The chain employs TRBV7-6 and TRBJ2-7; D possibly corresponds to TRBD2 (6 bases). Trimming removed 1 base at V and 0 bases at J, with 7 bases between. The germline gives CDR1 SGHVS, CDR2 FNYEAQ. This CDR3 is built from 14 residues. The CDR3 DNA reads TGTGCCAGCAGCTTAGGGCGGGGCTCCTACGAGCAGTACTTC. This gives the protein CASSLGRGSYEQYF.

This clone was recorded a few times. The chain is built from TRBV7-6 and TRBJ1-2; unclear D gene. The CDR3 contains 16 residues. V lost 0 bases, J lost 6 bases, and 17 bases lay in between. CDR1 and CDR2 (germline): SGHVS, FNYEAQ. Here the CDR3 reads CASSLASPSEANGYTF. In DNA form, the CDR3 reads TGTGCCAGCAGCTTAGCCTCTCCTTCGGAGGCGAATGGCTACACCTTC.

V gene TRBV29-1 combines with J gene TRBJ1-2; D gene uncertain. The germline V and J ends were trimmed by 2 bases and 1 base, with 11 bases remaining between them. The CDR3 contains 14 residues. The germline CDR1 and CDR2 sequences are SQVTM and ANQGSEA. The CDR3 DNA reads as TGCAGCGTTGAAATGGAGGAGAGTAACTATGGCTACACCTTC. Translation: CSVEMEESNYGYTF.

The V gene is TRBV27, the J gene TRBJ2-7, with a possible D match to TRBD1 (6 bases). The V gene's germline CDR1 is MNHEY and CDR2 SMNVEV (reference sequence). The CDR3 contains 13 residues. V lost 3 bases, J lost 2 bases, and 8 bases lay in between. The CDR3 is CASSLDSAYEQYF. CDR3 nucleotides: TGTGCCAGCAGTTTGGACAGCGCCTACGAGCAGTACTTC.

This chain's CDR3 is CASSWTGLAKNIQYF. The CDR3 region has the DNA TGTGCCAGCAGTTGGACAGGGCTAGCCAAAAACATTCAGTACTTC. The chain couples TRBV27 to TRBJ2-4; 8 nucleotides line up with TRBD1. Trimming at V came to 4 bases and at J to 0 bases, leaving 2 bases not matched to a gene. There are 15 residues in the CDR3. In germline, CDR1 is MNHEY, CDR2 SMNVEV (reference sequence).

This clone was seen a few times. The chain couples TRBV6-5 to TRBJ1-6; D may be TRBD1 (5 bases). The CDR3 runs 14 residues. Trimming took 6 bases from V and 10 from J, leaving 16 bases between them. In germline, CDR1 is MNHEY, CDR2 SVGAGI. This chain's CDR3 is CASRPTAQYSPLHF. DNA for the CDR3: TGTGCCAGCAGGCCGACAGCGCAGTACTCACCCCTCCACTTT.

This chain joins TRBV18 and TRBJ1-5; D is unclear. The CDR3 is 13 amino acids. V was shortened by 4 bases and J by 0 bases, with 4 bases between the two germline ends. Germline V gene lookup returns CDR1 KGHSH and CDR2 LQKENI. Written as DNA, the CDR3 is TGTGCCAGCTCACTATATAGCAATCAGCCCCAGCATTTT. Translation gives CASSLYSNQPQHF.

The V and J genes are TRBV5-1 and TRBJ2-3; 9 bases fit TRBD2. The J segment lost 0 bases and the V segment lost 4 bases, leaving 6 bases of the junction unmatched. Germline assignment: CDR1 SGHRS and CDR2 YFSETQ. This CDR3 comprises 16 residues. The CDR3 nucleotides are TGCGCCAGCAGCCTACTAGCGGGCTCGAGCACAGATACGCAGTATTTT. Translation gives CASSLLAGSSTDTQYF.

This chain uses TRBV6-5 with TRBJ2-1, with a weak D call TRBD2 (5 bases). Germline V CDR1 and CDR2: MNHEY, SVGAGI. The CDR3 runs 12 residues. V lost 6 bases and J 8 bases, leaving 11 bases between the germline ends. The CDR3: CASSPGSDEQFF. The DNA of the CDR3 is TGTGCCAGCAGCCCGGGGTCGGATGAGCAGTTCTTC.

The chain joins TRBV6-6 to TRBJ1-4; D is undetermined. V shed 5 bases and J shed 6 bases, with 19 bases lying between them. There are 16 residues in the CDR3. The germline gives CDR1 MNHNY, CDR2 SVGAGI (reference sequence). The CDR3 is CASSPYLATADEKLFF. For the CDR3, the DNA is TGTGCCAGCAGTCCTTATTTAGCCACGGCTGATGAAAAACTGTTTTTT.